This entry describes one T cell receptor beta chain. This CDR3 has 11 amino acids. Germline CDR1 MDHEN, CDR2 SYDVKM. The V end was cut by 6 bases, the J end by 6 bases, with 5 bases between. The sample is drawn from a study of blood T cell repertoires in COVID-19. The assay was immunoSEQ multiplex PCR, and TCRdb's table has in-frame clones only and misses some. Here the sample spans some 60,000 clones, about 86% being singletons. The specimen sequenced was peripheral blood. The chain links TRBV28 to TRBJ1-4; no firm D call. The TCR comes from a woman of 80 years or more with active or convalescent COVID-19. DNA of the CDR3: TGTGCCAGCAGCACGGATGAAAAACTGTTTTTT. Translated, it gives CASSTDEKLFF.